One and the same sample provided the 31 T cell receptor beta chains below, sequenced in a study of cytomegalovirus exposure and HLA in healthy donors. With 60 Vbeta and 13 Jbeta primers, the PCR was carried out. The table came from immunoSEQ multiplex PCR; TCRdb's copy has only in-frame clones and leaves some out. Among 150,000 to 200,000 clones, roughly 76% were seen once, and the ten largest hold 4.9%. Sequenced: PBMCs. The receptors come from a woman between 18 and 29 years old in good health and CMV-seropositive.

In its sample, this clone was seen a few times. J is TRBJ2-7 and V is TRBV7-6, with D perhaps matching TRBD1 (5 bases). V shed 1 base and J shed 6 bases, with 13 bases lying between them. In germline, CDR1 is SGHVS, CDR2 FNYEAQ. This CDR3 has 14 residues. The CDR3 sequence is CASSLDRRVGEQYF. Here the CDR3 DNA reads TGTGCCAGCAGCTTAGACCGCAGGGTAGGCGAGCAGTACTTC.

DNA for the CDR3: TGCGCCAGCAGACAGCGAGGAGGAGGTACCGGGGAGCTGTTTTTT. This sequence encodes CASRQRGGGTGELFF. The chain links TRBV5-1 to TRBJ2-2; TRBD2 might be the D (5 bases). This CDR3 comprises 15 residues. Per the germline V gene, CDR1 is SGHRS and CDR2 is YFSETQ. The ends were cut back, 5 bases at V and 5 bases at J, with 16 bases in the middle.

The CDR3 reads CASRRGGDTQYF. The CDR3 DNA follows: TGTGCCAGTAGGCGGGGGGGAGATACGCAGTATTTT. The rearrangement uses TRBV19 and TRBJ2-3; TRBD2 agrees at 9 bases. The trim removed 6 bases at V and 5 bases at J, leaving 0 bases unmatched. Looked up from germline, CDR1 is LNHDA and CDR2 is SQIVND (reference sequence). This CDR3 has 12 residues.

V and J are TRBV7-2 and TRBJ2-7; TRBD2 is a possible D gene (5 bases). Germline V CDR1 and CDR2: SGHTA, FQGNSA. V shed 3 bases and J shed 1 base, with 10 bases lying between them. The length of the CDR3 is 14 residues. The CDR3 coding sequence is TGTGCCAGCAGCTTCACTCTAGCTTCCTACGAGCAGTACTTC. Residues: CASSFTLASYEQYF.

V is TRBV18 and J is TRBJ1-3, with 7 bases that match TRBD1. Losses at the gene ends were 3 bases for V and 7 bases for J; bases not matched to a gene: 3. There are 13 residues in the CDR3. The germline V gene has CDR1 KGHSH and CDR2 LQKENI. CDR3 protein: CASSPGQANTIYF. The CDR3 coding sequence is TGTGCCAGCTCACCCGGACAGGCGAACACCATATATTTT.

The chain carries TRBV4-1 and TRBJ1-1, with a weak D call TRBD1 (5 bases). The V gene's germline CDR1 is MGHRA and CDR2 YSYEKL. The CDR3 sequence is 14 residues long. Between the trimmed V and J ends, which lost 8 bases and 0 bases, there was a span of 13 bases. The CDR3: CASRSGGLNTEAFF. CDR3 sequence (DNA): TGCGCCAGCCGCTCGGGGGGATTGAACACTGAAGCTTTCTTT.

The CDR3 here is CASTLLTSGGETQYF. The DNA for the CDR3 is TGCGCCAGCACCCTGCTGACTAGCGGGGGGGAGACCCAGTACTTC. The chain uses TRBV5-1 and TRBJ2-5; 13 bases align to TRBD2. Germline V gives CDR1 SGHRS, CDR2 YFSETQ. The ends lost 6 bases at V and 5 bases at J; junction bases unmatched: 7. The CDR3 contains 15 residues.

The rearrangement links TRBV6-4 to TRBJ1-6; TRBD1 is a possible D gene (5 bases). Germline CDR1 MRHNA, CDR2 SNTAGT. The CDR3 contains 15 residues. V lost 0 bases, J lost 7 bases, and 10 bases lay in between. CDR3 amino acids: CASSDSGKGNSPLHF. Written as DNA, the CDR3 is TGTGCCAGCAGTGACTCGGGGAAGGGGAATTCACCCCTCCACTTT.

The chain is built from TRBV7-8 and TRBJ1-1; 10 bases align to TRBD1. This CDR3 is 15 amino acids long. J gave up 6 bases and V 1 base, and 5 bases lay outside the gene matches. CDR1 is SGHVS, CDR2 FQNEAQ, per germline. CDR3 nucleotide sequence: TGTGCCAGCAGCTTAGAGACAGGGGGCAGGGCTGAAGCTTTCTTT. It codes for CASSLETGGRAEAFF.

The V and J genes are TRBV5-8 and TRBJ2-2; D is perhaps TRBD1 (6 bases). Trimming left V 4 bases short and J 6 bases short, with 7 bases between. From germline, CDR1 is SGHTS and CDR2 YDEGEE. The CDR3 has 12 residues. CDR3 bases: TGTGCCAGCAGCGAGGGGGCCGGGGAGCTGTTTTTT. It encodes CASSEGAGELFF. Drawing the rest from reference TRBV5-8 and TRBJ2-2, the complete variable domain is EAGVTQSPTHLIKTRGQQATLRCSPISGHTSVYWYQQALGLGLQFLLWYDEGEERNRGNFPPRFSGRQFPNYSSELNVNALELEDSALYLCASSEGAGELFFGEGSRLTVL.

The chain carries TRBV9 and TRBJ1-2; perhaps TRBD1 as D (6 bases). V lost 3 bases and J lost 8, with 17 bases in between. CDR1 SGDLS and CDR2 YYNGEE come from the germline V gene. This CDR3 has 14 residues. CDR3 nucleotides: TGTGCCAGCAGCGAACCCCGCGGGGGCGCGGGCTACACCTTC. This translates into CASSEPRGGAGYTF.

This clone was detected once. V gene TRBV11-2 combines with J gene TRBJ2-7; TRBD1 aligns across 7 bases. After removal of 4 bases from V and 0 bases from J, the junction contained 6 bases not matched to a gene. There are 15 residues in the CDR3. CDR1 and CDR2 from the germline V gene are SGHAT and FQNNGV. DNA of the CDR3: TGTGCCAGCAGCTCGAACAGGGGAAGCTCCTACGAGCAGTACTTC. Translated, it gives CASSSNRGSSYEQYF.

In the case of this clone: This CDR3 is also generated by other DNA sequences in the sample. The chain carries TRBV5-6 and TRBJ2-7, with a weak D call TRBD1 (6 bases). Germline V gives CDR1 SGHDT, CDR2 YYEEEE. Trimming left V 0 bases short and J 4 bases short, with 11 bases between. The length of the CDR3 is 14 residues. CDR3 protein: CASSLGGGSYEQYF. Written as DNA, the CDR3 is TGTGCCAGCAGCTTGGGAGGGGGATCTTACGAGCAGTACTTC. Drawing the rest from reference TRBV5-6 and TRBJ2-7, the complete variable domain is DAGVTQSPTHLIKTRGQQVTLRCSPKSGHDTVSWYQQALGQGPQFIFQYYEEEERQRGNFPDRFSGHQFPNYSSELNVNALLLGDSALYLCASSLGGGSYEQYFGPGTRLTVT.

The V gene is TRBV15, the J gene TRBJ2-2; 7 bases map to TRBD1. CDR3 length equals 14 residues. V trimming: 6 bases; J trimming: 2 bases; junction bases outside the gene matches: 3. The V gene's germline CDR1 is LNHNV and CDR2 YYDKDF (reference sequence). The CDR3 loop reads CATRRDSNTGELFF. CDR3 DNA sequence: TGTGCCACCAGACGGGACAGCAACACCGGGGAGCTGTTTTTT. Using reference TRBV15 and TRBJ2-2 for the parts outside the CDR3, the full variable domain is DAMVIQNPRYQVTQFGKPVTLSCSQTLNHNVMYWYQQKSSQAPKLLFHYYDKDFNNEADTPDNFQSRRPNTSFCFLDIRSPGLGDTAMYLCATRRDSNTGELFFGEGSRLTVL.

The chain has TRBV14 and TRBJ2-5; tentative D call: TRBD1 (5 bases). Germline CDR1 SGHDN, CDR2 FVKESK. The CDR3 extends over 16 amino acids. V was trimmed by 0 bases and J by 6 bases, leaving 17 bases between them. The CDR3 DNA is TGTGCCAGCAGCCAAGAGAAGCTGACAGTTGGGCAGACCCAGTACTTC. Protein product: CASSQEKLTVGQTQYF.

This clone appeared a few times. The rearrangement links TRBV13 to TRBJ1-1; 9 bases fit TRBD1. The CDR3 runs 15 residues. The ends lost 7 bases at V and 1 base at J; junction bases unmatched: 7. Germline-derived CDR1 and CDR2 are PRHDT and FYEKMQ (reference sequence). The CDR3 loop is CASTIQGAWNTEAFF. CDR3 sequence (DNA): TGTGCCAGCACCATACAGGGGGCCTGGAACACTGAAGCTTTCTTT.

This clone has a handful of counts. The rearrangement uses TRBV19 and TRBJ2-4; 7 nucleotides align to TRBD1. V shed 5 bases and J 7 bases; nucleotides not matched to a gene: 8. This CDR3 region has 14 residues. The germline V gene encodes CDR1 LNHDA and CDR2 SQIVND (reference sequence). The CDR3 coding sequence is TGTGCCAGTAGTTCGACAGGGTACAGGAACATTCAGTACTTC. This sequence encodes CASSSTGYRNIQYF.

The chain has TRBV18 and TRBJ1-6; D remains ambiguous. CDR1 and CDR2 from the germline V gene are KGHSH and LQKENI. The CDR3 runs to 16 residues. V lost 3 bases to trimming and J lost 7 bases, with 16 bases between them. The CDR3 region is CASSPSSRRENSPLHF. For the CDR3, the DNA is TGTGCCAGCTCACCCTCGTCCAGACGGGAAAATTCACCCCTCCACTTT.

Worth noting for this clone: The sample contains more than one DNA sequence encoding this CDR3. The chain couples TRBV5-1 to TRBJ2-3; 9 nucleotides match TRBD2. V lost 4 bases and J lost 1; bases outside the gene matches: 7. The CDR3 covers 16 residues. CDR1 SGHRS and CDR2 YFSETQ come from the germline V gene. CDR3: CASSLSSGGGTDTQYF. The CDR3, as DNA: TGCGCCAGCAGCCTAAGTAGCGGGGGAGGCACAGATACGCAGTATTTT.

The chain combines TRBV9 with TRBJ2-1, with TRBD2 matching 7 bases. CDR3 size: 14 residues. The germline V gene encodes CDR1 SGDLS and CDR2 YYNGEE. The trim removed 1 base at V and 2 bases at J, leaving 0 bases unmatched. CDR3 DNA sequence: TGTGCCAGCAGCGTAAGCGGGACCTACAATGAGCAGTTCTTC. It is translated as CASSVSGTYNEQFF.

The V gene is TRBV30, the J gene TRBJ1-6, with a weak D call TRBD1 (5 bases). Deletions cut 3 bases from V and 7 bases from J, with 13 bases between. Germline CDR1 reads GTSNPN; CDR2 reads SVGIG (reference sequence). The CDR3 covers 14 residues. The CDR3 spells CAWSEGLFNSPLHF. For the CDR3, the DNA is TGTGCCTGGAGCGAGGGACTCTTCAATTCACCCCTCCACTTT.

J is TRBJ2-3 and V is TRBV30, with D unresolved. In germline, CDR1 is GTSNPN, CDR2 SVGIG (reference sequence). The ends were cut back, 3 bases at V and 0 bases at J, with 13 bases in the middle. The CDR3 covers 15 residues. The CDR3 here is CAWRIDILSTDTQYF. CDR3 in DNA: TGTGCCTGGAGGATAGACATCCTCAGCACAGATACGCAGTATTTT.

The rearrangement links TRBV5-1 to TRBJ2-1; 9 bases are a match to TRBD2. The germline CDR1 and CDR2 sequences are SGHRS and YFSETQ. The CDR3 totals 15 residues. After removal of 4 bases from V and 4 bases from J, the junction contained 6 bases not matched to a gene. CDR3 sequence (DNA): TGCGCCAGCAGCACGGGACTAGCTTCTTACAATGAGCAGTTCTTC. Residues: CASSTGLASYNEQFF.

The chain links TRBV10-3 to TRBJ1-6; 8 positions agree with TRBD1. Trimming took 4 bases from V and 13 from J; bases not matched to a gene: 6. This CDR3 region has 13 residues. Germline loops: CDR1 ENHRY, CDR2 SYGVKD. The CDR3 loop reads CAISAGQGEPLHF. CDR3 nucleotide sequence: TGTGCCATCAGTGCCGGACAGGGAGAGCCCCTCCACTTT.

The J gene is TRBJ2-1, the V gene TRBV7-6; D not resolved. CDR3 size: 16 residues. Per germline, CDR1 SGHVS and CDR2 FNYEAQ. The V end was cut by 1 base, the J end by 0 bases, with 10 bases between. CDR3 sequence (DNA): TGTGCCAGCAGCTTAGTGGAGCAGAGCTCCTACAATGAGCAGTTCTTC. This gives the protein CASSLVEQSSYNEQFF. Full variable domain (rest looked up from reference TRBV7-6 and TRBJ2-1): GAGVSQSPRYKVTKRGQDVALRCDPISGHVSLYWYRQALGQGPEFLTYFNYEAQQDKSGLPNDRFSAERPEGSISTLTIQRTEQRDSAMYRCASSLVEQSSYNEQFFGPGTRLTVL.

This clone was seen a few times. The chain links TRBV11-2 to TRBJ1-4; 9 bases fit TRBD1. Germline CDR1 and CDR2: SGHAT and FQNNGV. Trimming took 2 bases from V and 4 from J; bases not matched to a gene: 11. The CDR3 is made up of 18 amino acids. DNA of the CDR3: TGTGCCAGCAGCTTATTCTATCAGGGGGGACAGGGTAATGAAAAACTGTTTTTT. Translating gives CASSLFYQGGQGNEKLFF.

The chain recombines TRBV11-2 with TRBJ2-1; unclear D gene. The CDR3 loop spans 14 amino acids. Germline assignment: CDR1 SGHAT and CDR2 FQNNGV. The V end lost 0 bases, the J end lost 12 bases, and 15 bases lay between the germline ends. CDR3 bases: TGTGCCAGCAGCTTAGATGGAGTAGCATCACGGCAGTTCTTC. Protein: CASSLDGVASRQFF.

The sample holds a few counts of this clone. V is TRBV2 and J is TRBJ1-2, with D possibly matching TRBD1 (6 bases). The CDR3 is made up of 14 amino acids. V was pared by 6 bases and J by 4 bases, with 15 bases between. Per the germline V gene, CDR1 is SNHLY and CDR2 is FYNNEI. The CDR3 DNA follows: TGTGCCAGCAGGGCGGGGGGCCCTCTCTATGGCTACACCTTC. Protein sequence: CASRAGGPLYGYTF.

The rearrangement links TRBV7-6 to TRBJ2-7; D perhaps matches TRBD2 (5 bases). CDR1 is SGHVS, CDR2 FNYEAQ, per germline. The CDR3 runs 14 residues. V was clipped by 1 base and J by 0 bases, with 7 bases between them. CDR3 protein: CASSLVGSSYEQYF. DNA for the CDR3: TGTGCCAGCAGCTTAGTGGGGAGCTCCTACGAGCAGTACTTC.

CDR3 in amino acids: CASSQDPVYEQYF. The CDR3 DNA follows: TGTGCCAGCAGCCAAGATCCAGTCTACGAGCAGTACTTC. The chain uses TRBV4-2 and TRBJ2-7; no firm D call. The CDR3 extends over 13 amino acids. Germline V lookup: CDR1 LGHNA, CDR2 YNFKEQ. Trimming cost V 0 bases and J 3 bases, with 6 bases left between them.

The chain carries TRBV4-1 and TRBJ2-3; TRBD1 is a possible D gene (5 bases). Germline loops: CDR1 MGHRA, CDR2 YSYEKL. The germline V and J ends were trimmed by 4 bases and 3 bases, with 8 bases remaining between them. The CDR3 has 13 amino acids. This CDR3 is CASSLTETDTQYF. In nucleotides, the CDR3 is TGCGCCAGCAGCCTGACAGAAACAGATACGCAGTATTTT.